Presented here are 30 T cell receptor beta chains from one specimen sequenced in a study of shared clonotypes between healthy human individuals. Measured with immunoSEQ multiplex PCR; TCRdb has only the in-frame clones, and not every one. The sample has roughly 1,600,000 clones, approximately 98.5% seen once; the top ten hold roughly 0.36%. Input material: naive CD4+ T cells sorted from blood. The subset denotes: CD45RA+ positively selected. Receptors were obtained from a man younger than 40 in good health.

This chain uses TRBV18 with TRBJ1-2; D uncertain. Germline values: CDR1 KGHSH, CDR2 LQKENI. The V and J ends lost 1 base and 5 bases respectively, with 11 bases between them. This CDR3 region has 14 residues. Here the CDR3 reads CASSPRTQPYGYTF. The CDR3 DNA reads as TGTGCCAGCTCACCACGGACTCAACCTTATGGCTACACCTTC.

This chain connects TRBV18 to TRBJ1-4, with D possibly matching TRBD1 (6 bases). CDR1 and CDR2 (germline): KGHSH, LQKENI. The CDR3 loop spans 15 amino acids. Trimming stripped 0 bases from V and 8 bases from J, with 13 bases between. CDR3 region: CASSPPQGGLEKLFF. The CDR3 DNA sequence: TGTGCCAGCTCACCACCACAGGGAGGGCTAGAAAAACTGTTTTTT.

The chain employs TRBV5-5 and TRBJ2-3; 11 bases are a match to TRBD2. This CDR3 region has 18 residues. The germline CDR1 and CDR2 sequences are SGHKS and YYEKEE (reference sequence). V dropped 0 bases and J dropped 3; count of bases not matched to a gene: 9. The CDR3 DNA sequence: TGTGCCAGCAGCTTGGGGCGTGGGCTAGCGGGAGGTACAGATACGCAGTATTTT. Translation: CASSLGRGLAGGTDTQYF.

The V call is TRBV6-1, the J call TRBJ1-5; D is perhaps TRBD1 (5 bases). Germline lookup yields CDR1 MNHNS and CDR2 SASEGT. CDR3 length: 15 amino acids. With 6 bases removed from V and 4 bases from J, the gap between germline ends came to 16 bases. CDR3 DNA: TGTGCCAGCAGGTTGGGGACGGAGCGTAATCAGCCCCAGCATTTT. As protein: CASRLGTERNQPQHF.

This chain uses TRBV4-1 with TRBJ2-7; no clear D gene. The CDR3 length is 14 residues. V dropped 0 bases and J dropped 2 bases, with 8 bases sitting between them. Germline V CDR1 and CDR2: MGHRA, YSYEKL. The CDR3 loop reads CASSQDRLAYEQYF. In DNA form, the CDR3 reads TGCGCCAGCAGCCAAGATCGGCTAGCCTACGAGCAGTACTTC.

J is TRBJ2-3 and V is TRBV6-5; D could derive from TRBD1 or TRBD2 (5 bases each). Germline V lookup: CDR1 MNHEY, CDR2 SVGAGI. This CDR3 has 14 residues. V lost 2 bases, J lost 4 bases, and 10 bases lay in between. The CDR3 bases are TGTGCCAGCAGTTACGAGGGGATCGCAGATACGCAGTATTTT. Translated, it gives CASSYEGIADTQYF.

This clone was picked up one time. This chain links TRBV7-9 with TRBJ2-7; D not certain. This CDR3 has 14 amino acids. CDR1 and CDR2 (germline): SEHNR, FQNEAQ (reference sequence). The ends were cut back, 6 bases at V and 7 bases at J, with 19 bases in the middle. CDR3 protein: CASSYLPTPAEQYF. DNA for the CDR3: TGTGCCAGCAGTTATCTCCCGACTCCCGCGGAGCAGTACTTC.

The table lists this clone with a count of one. The chain uses TRBV5-1 and TRBJ2-7; D might be TRBD1 (5 bases). The V end lost 5 bases, the J end lost 2 bases, and 17 bases lay between the germline ends. The germline V gene has CDR1 SGHRS and CDR2 YFSETQ. The CDR3 runs to 15 residues. CDR3 in DNA: TGCGCCAGCAGTCCCATTCGTCCAGGGCCCTACGAGCAGTACTTC. Protein sequence: CASSPIRPGPYEQYF.

The J gene is TRBJ1-4, the V gene TRBV28; D call uncertain. V was pared by 3 bases and J by 3 bases, with 8 bases between. Germline CDR1 and CDR2: MDHEN and SYDVKM. The CDR3 is 14 amino acids. CDR3 loop: CASSFWVSNEKLFF. The CDR3 coding sequence is TGTGCCAGCAGTTTTTGGGTATCTAATGAAAAACTGTTTTTT.

The chain carries TRBV4-1 and TRBJ1-5, with D possibly TRBD1 on 5 matching bases. V was pared by 0 bases and J by 0 bases, with 15 bases between. Per the germline V gene, CDR1 is MGHRA and CDR2 is YSYEKL. The CDR3 totals 18 residues. The CDR3 DNA sequence: TGCGCCAGCAGCCAAGAGGGGGGTTGGGGGGATAGCAATCAGCCCCAGCATTTT. Protein product: CASSQEGGWGDSNQPQHF.

This clone occurred once. V usage is TRBV5-4 and J usage is TRBJ2-1, with 15 positions matching TRBD2. J was trimmed by 7 bases and V by 3 bases; bases with no gene match: 2. This CDR3 contains 15 residues. Germline CDR1 SGHNT, CDR2 YYREEE (reference sequence). The CDR3 region has the DNA TGTGCCAGCAGCTCCGGGACTAGCGGGAGGAATGAGCAGTTCTTC. It yields the protein CASSSGTSGRNEQFF.

The gene calls are TRBV5-1 and TRBJ2-2; 7 nucleotides align to TRBD1. Germline lookup yields CDR1 SGHRS and CDR2 YFSETQ. V lost 0 bases, J lost 2 bases, and 4 bases stayed unmatched. The CDR3 runs to 16 residues. The DNA of the CDR3 is TGCGCCAGCAGCTTGGCGGGACAGCGTAACACCGGGGAGCTGTTTTTT. Translating it yields CASSLAGQRNTGELFF.

The J gene is TRBJ2-1, the V gene TRBV11-3; the D gene is possibly TRBD2 (6 bases). The CDR3 loop spans 14 amino acids. Trimming removed 5 bases from V and 10 bases from J, with 18 bases in between. The germline CDR1 and CDR2 sequences are SGHNT and YENEEA. The CDR3 nucleotides are TGTGCCAGCAGCCCTTACCGGGGAGGCCAAGAGCAGTTCTTC. Its translation is CASSPYRGGQEQFF. Drawing the rest from reference TRBV11-3 and TRBJ2-1, the complete variable domain is EAGVVQSPRYKIIEKKQPVAFWCNPISGHNTLYWYLQNLGQGPELLIRYENEEAVDDSQLPKDRFSAERLKGVDSTLKIQPAELGDSAVYLCASSPYRGGQEQFFGPGTRLTVL.

The chain joins TRBV18 to TRBJ2-1; the match to TRBD2 covers 10 bases. V lost 3 bases to trimming and J lost 2 bases; unmatched junction nucleotides: 10. The CDR3 spans 18 residues. Germline CDR1 reads KGHSH; CDR2 reads LQKENI. As DNA, the CDR3 is TGTGCCAGCTCACCCTACTCGCTAGCGGGAGTTCCCTACAATGAGCAGTTCTTC. Amino acids: CASSPYSLAGVPYNEQFF.

The rearrangement links TRBV2 to TRBJ1-4; D possibly corresponds to TRBD1 (5 bases). Trimming pared 2 bases from V and 8 bases from J, leaving 9 bases between. Looked up from germline, CDR1 is SNHLY and CDR2 is FYNNEI. The CDR3 length is 13 residues. CDR3 in DNA: TGTGCCAGCAGTGAAAGGGGTTGGGAAAAACTGTTTTTT. Encoded protein: CASSERGWEKLFF.

This chain uses TRBV27 with TRBJ2-1; 8 nucleotides agree with TRBD2. The CDR3 has 15 residues. The germline V gene encodes CDR1 MNHEY and CDR2 SMNVEV (reference sequence). V shed 5 bases and J 13 bases; nucleotides not matched to a gene: 16. This CDR3 is CASSPKPSGPFGQFF. The CDR3 DNA reads TGTGCCAGCAGTCCCAAGCCTAGCGGGCCCTTTGGTCAGTTCTTC.

The chain employs TRBV10-3 and TRBJ2-1, with 9 bases lining up with TRBD2. This CDR3 comprises 16 residues. CDR1 ENHRY and CDR2 SYGVKD come from the germline V gene. V shed 9 bases, J shed 3 bases, and the junction held 12 bases outside the gene matches. This CDR3 is CAILPRLAVDYNEQFF. The CDR3 DNA sequence: TGTGCCATACTCCCTCGACTAGCGGTAGACTACAATGAGCAGTTCTTC.

A remark on this clone: The sample contains more than one DNA sequence encoding this CDR3. The chain combines TRBV19 with TRBJ1-5; 9 positions match TRBD1. Germline-derived CDR1 and CDR2 are LNHDA and SQIVND (reference sequence). This CDR3 has 14 residues. The junction had 3 bases not matched to a gene; V was cut back by 9 bases and J by 0 bases. The DNA of the CDR3 is TGTGCCAGCCGGGACAGGGCTAGCAATCAGCCCCAGCATTTT. Translation gives CASRDRASNQPQHF.

V and J are TRBV4-3 and TRBJ1-2; D is uncertain. The CDR3 covers 13 residues. Germline CDR1 reads LGHNA; CDR2 reads YSLEER. Trimming pared 4 bases from V and 7 bases from J, leaving 13 bases between. The CDR3 region has the DNA TGCGCCAGCAGCCCGCGGGAGGGAAGTGGCTACACCTTC. Translating it yields CASSPREGSGYTF.

This clone was counted once. The J gene is TRBJ2-5, the V gene TRBV7-3; no definite D call. The CDR3 sequence is 13 residues long. Looked up from germline, CDR1 is SGHTA and CDR2 is FQGTGA. V lost 5 bases and J 5 bases, leaving 12 bases between the germline ends. In nucleotides, the CDR3 is TGTGCCAGCAGCCATGACGGCCAGGAGACCCAGTACTTC. Amino acid sequence: CASSHDGQETQYF.

V and J are TRBV5-4 and TRBJ1-4, with D unclear. The germline V gene encodes CDR1 SGHNT and CDR2 YYREEE (reference sequence). V lost 4 bases and J lost 0, with 10 bases in between. The CDR3 runs to 15 residues. CDR3 protein: CASSPAGATNEKLFF. The CDR3 DNA reads TGTGCCAGCAGCCCCGCCGGCGCAACTAATGAAAAACTGTTTTTT.

The gene calls are TRBV6-5 and TRBJ2-1; either TRBD1 or TRBD2 may supply D (5 bases each). V gave up 2 bases and J gave up 2 bases, with 13 bases separating them. The CDR3 length is 16 residues. Germline CDR1 is MNHEY and CDR2 is SVGAGI. CDR3 region: CASSYGAGSTYNEQFF. CDR3 nucleotide sequence: TGTGCCAGCAGTTACGGGGCGGGTTCAACCTACAATGAGCAGTTCTTC.

The V gene is TRBV4-1, the J gene TRBJ2-1; D perhaps matches TRBD1 (5 bases). From germline, CDR1 is MGHRA and CDR2 YSYEKL. The V and J ends lost 1 base and 8 bases respectively, with 15 bases between them. CDR3 length: 15 amino acids. Here the CDR3 DNA reads TGCGCCAGCAGCCAAGTCCGGGCCCCAGGGTATGAGCAGTTCTTC. This translates into CASSQVRAPGYEQFF.

CDR3 nucleotides: TGTGCCAGCAGTTTATTCGGGGACAGGTCGAACACCGGGGAGCTGTTTTTT. It codes for CASSLFGDRSNTGELFF. The chain recombines TRBV27 with TRBJ2-2; 8 nucleotides agree with TRBD1. Germline loops: CDR1 MNHEY, CDR2 SMNVEV (reference sequence). Trimming removed 1 base from V and 0 bases from J; junction bases left unmatched: 4. The CDR3 contains 17 residues.

V is TRBV18 and J is TRBJ2-7, with 12 bases fitting TRBD2. Germline V gives CDR1 KGHSH, CDR2 LQKENI. With V trimmed by 2 bases and J by 6 bases, 11 bases remained unmatched. The CDR3 sequence is 17 residues long. The CDR3 is CASSPKTSGSFSAEQYF. The CDR3 DNA reads TGTGCCAGCTCACCAAAGACTAGCGGGAGCTTTAGCGCCGAGCAGTACTTC.

The chain is built from TRBV7-2 and TRBJ2-7, with unresolved D. V dropped 5 bases and J dropped 3 bases, with 8 bases sitting between them. The CDR3 has 12 residues. CDR1 is SGHTA and CDR2 is FQGNSA in the germline V gene. CDR3 loop: CASSQVDYEQYF. CDR3 sequence (DNA): TGTGCCAGCAGCCAAGTCGACTACGAGCAGTACTTC.

This chain links TRBV20-1 with TRBJ1-2; D gene unclear. Trimming cost V 1 base and J 13 bases, with 7 bases left between them. CDR3 length equals 9 residues. Germline CDR1 is DFQATT and CDR2 is SNEGSKA (reference sequence). The CDR3 coding sequence is TGCAGTGCTAGAGCCCCGACCACCTTC. Translation gives CSARAPTTF.

The rearrangement links TRBV5-4 to TRBJ2-5, with 10 nucleotides matching TRBD2. CDR3 size: 15 residues. The J segment lost 1 base and the V segment lost 5 bases, leaving 5 bases of the junction unmatched. Germline assignment: CDR1 SGHNT and CDR2 YYREEE (reference sequence). The CDR3 region has the DNA TGTGCCAGCAGGCGGACTAGCGGAGGCCAAGAGACCCAGTACTTC. This translates into CASRRTSGGQETQYF.

This clone was observed a single time. The V and J genes are TRBV7-6 and TRBJ2-1; D unclear. CDR3 length: 14 amino acids. CDR1 is SGHVS, CDR2 FNYEAQ, per germline. The V gene lost 5 bases and the J gene lost 8 bases, with 16 bases spanning the gap. The CDR3 protein is CASSVRPLWDEQFF. The CDR3 DNA reads as TGTGCCAGCAGCGTACGCCCCCTCTGGGATGAGCAGTTCTTC.

Comment on this clone: One end of the junction varies from germline; a read error may be responsible. V is TRBV28 and J is TRBJ2-7; D remains unclear. The length of the CDR3 is 14 residues. Germline CDR1 and CDR2: MDHEN and SYDVKM. This chain's CDR3 is CASSSPPRSSEQYF. In nucleotides, the CDR3 is TGTGCCAGCAGTTCCCCACCCCGATCCTCCGAGCAGTACTTC. Full variable domain (remainder filled in from reference TRBV28 and TRBJ2-7): DVKVTQSSRYLVKRTGEKVFLECVQDMDHENMFWYRQDPGLGLRLIYFSYDVKMKEKGDIPEGYSVSREKKERFSLILESASTNQTSMYLCASSSPPRSSEQYFGPGTRLTVT.